The 26 T cell receptor beta chains listed next were all sequenced from one sample in a study of OX40 agonist ivuxolimab in advanced cancers. Repertoires were generated with immunoSEQ multiplex PCR, while TCRdb's copy carries only in-frame clones and drops some. The repertoire has more than 50,000 clones, over 65% of them found once; the top ten carry roughly 1.5%. The sequences come from CD4+ or CD8+ T cells sorted from blood, collected in a trial of the OX40 agonist ivuxolimab. These receptors all stem from an adult with an advanced solid tumor such as melanoma, head and neck, liver or kidney cancer.

In this sample, this clone turned up once. This rearrangement joins TRBV7-3 to TRBJ2-1; 9 bases line up with TRBD2. CDR1 SGHTA and CDR2 FQGTGA come from the germline V gene. The V segment lost 5 bases and the J segment 5 bases; nucleotides outside the gene matches: 4. The CDR3 contains 14 residues. The CDR3 DNA is TGTGCCAGCAGCCCCGGGACTAGCAACAATGAGCAGTTCTTC. Encoded protein: CASSPGTSNNEQFF.

The rearrangement joins TRBV6-6 to TRBJ2-7; possibly TRBD1 for D (6 bases). The CDR3 runs to 13 residues. V was pared by 0 bases and J by 3 bases, with 6 bases between. Germline V gene lookup returns CDR1 MNHNY and CDR2 SVGAGI (reference sequence). DNA for the CDR3: TGTGCCAGCAGTTACTCGGGACACTACGAGCAGTACTTC. Protein product: CASSYSGHYEQYF.

The chain employs TRBV6-5 and TRBJ1-6; 7 bases are a match to TRBD1. The V and J ends lost 6 bases and 6 bases, in that order; junction bases with no gene match: 8. Germline V gene lookup returns CDR1 MNHEY and CDR2 SVGAGI. The CDR3 has 15 residues. In DNA form, the CDR3 reads TGTGCCAGCAGAACGGGACAGACTCTTAATTCACCCCTCCACTTT. Its protein is CASRTGQTLNSPLHF.

The chain joins TRBV11-2 to TRBJ2-3; 9 bases agree with TRBD2. The V and J ends lost 6 bases and 4 bases, in that order; junction bases with no gene match: 8. The CDR3 consists of 15 residues. Germline V gives CDR1 SGHAT, CDR2 FQNNGV. Written as DNA, the CDR3 is TGTGCCAGCAGAACAAGCGGGGGGAGTCCAGATACGCAGTATTTT. Translation gives CASRTSGGSPDTQYF. Full variable domain (remainder filled in from reference TRBV11-2 and TRBJ2-3): EAGVAQSPRYKIIEKRQSVAFWCNPISGHATLYWYQQILGQGPKLLIQFQNNGVVDDSQLPKDRFSAERLKGVDSTLKIQPAKLEDSAVYLCASRTSGGSPDTQYFGPGTRLTVL.

The chain joins TRBV7-2 to TRBJ2-7; a weak D match, TRBD1 (7 bases). This CDR3 spans 14 amino acids. Trimming shortened V by 5 bases and J by 1 base, and 12 bases separated the two germline ends. Per the germline V gene, CDR1 is SGHTA and CDR2 is FQGNSA. CDR3 in DNA: TGTGCCAGCAGCGTCAGGGGGGTTTCCTACGAGCAGTACTTC. Amino acid sequence: CASSVRGVSYEQYF.

The CDR3 coding sequence is TGCGCCAGCAGCTTGACTAGCGGGGGCACAGATACGCAGTATTTT. Translation gives CASSLTSGGTDTQYF. The chain recombines TRBV5-1 with TRBJ2-3; 10 positions agree with TRBD2. Germline CDR1 reads SGHRS; CDR2 reads YFSETQ. CDR3 size: 15 residues. With V trimmed by 1 base and J by 1 base, 0 bases remained unmatched.

The chain employs TRBV5-6 and TRBJ2-3; D not certain. The CDR3 extends over 13 amino acids. Germline assignment: CDR1 SGHDT and CDR2 YYEEEE. The V end lost 0 bases, the J end lost 3 bases, and 5 bases lay between the germline ends. The CDR3 protein is CASSLGRTDTQYF. In DNA, the CDR3 is TGTGCCAGCAGCTTGGGCCGAACAGATACGCAGTATTTT.

The chain employs TRBV5-1 and TRBJ1-4; no reliable D call. This CDR3 spans 14 amino acids. V shed 5 bases and J shed 3 bases, with 11 bases lying between them. Germline loops: CDR1 SGHRS, CDR2 YFSETQ. Written as DNA, the CDR3 is TGCGCCAGCAGAGAGGGAAGTTCTAATGAAAAACTGTTTTTT. This sequence encodes CASREGSSNEKLFF.

The genes are TRBV6-6 and TRBJ1-4; D gene unclear. Germline V gives CDR1 MNHNY, CDR2 SVGAGI (reference sequence). The V end was cut by 10 bases, the J end by 1 base, with 10 bases between. This CDR3 has 13 amino acids. Written as DNA, the CDR3 is TGTGCCACCACCCCGCAAACTAATGAAAAACTGTTTTTT. This codes for CATTPQTNEKLFF.

V gene TRBV7-8 combines with J gene TRBJ2-5; D is possibly TRBD2 (6 bases). This CDR3 spans 16 amino acids. Trimming pared 2 bases from V and 4 bases from J, leaving 17 bases between. Germline V gene sequence: CDR1 SGHVS, CDR2 FQNEAQ. The CDR3 region has the DNA TGTGCCAGCAGCTTATTTAGGGCGGGGACCGGAGAGACCCAGTACTTC. The encoded protein is CASSLFRAGTGETQYF.

This clone was counted between two and nine times. V and J are TRBV4-3 and TRBJ2-2, with D hard to call. The germline gives CDR1 LGHNA, CDR2 YSLEER. The CDR3 has 14 residues. Trimming stripped 0 bases from V and 5 bases from J, with 7 bases between. CDR3 residues: CASSQEEQTGELFF. In DNA form, the CDR3 reads TGCGCCAGCAGCCAAGAGGAACAAACCGGGGAGCTGTTTTTT.

CDR3 residues: CASSILGTVYEQYF. In nucleotides, the CDR3 is TGTGCCAGTAGTATTCTCGGGACCGTTTACGAGCAGTACTTC. The gene calls are TRBV19 and TRBJ2-7; D is tentatively TRBD1 or TRBD2 (5 bases each). This CDR3 contains 14 residues. Germline CDR1 and CDR2: LNHDA and SQIVND (reference sequence). V lost 3 bases, J lost 4 bases, and 13 bases lay in between.

This sequence joins TRBV7-3 and TRBJ1-1, with TRBD1 matching over 7 bases. CDR1 and CDR2 from the germline V gene are SGHTA and FQGTGA. Unmatched junction bases numbered 4, after V lost 2 bases and J lost 1 base. The CDR3 extends over 15 amino acids. The CDR3 spells CASSLETGRNTEAFF. The CDR3 nucleotides are TGTGCCAGCAGCTTAGAGACAGGGCGGAACACTGAAGCTTTCTTT.

This clone was seen just once. The CDR3 nucleotides are TGTGCCAGCAGCCAAGATCTTGGACTAGCGGGTTACAATGAGCAGTTCTTC. Amino acid sequence: CASSQDLGLAGYNEQFF. The chain links TRBV14 to TRBJ2-1, with TRBD2 matching 11 bases. V was pared by 0 bases and J by 4 bases, with 5 bases of the junction left unmatched. The CDR3 loop spans 17 amino acids. Germline V gene sequence: CDR1 SGHDN, CDR2 FVKESK.

The V call is TRBV11-2, the J call TRBJ2-7; D is possibly TRBD1 or TRBD2 (6 bases each). Trimming shortened V by 5 bases and J by 7 bases, and 18 bases separated the two germline ends. CDR3 length equals 14 residues. In germline, CDR1 is SGHAT, CDR2 FQNNGV. CDR3 nucleotides: TGTGCCAGCAGCCCACAGGGCTCAGGAGGGGAGCAGTACTTC. Its translation: CASSPQGSGGEQYF.

V gene TRBV19 combines with J gene TRBJ1-5; D possibly corresponds to TRBD1 (5 bases). This CDR3 has 15 amino acids. Per the germline V gene, CDR1 is LNHDA and CDR2 is SQIVND (reference sequence). Trimming cost V 1 base and J 7 bases, with 14 bases left between them. The CDR3 loop is CASSIGNRISQPQHF. The DNA for the CDR3 is TGTGCCAGTAGTATAGGTAACAGGATCAGCCAGCCCCAGCATTTT.

This chain uses TRBV29-1 with TRBJ1-2, with TRBD1 matching 10 bases. Germline CDR1 reads SQVTM; CDR2 reads ANQGSEA. This CDR3 region has 12 residues. J gave up 8 bases and V 5 bases, and 5 bases lay outside the gene matches. The CDR3 DNA reads as TGCAGCGTTACGACAGGGGGCAGCGGCTACACCTTC. It codes for CSVTTGGSGYTF.

The V and J genes are TRBV27 and TRBJ1-1; no definite D call. V lost 0 bases to trimming and J lost 5 bases, with 16 bases between them. Germline-derived CDR1 and CDR2 are MNHEY and SMNVEV (reference sequence). CDR3 size: 16 residues. For the CDR3, the DNA is TGTGCCAGCAGTTTATCAGGCCCTAAGGCGAAGACTGAAGCTTTCTTT. Protein product: CASSLSGPKAKTEAFF.

This sequence joins TRBV11-3 and TRBJ1-5, with D uncertain. Trimming removed 3 bases at V and 5 bases at J, with 8 bases between. Germline V gene sequence: CDR1 SGHNT, CDR2 YENEEA. The length of the CDR3 is 13 residues. In DNA, the CDR3 is TGTGCCAGCAGCTTCAATTCCGATCAGCCCCAGCATTTT. This sequence encodes CASSFNSDQPQHF.

The chain uses TRBV19 and TRBJ2-1; TRBD1 agrees at 7 bases. The CDR3 sequence is 15 residues long. In germline, CDR1 is LNHDA, CDR2 SQIVND (reference sequence). V was pared by 3 bases and J by 10 bases, with 12 bases of the junction left unmatched. The CDR3, as DNA: TGTGCCAGTAGTATCGGTCGGACAGGAGGAGGAGAGCAGTTCTTC. This encodes CASSIGRTGGGEQFF.

The chain uses TRBV6-4 and TRBJ1-2; D gene uncertain. This CDR3 is 15 amino acids long. The germline V gene has CDR1 MRHNA and CDR2 SNTAGT. The ends were cut back, 0 bases at V and 7 bases at J, with 15 bases in the middle. This CDR3 is CASSDSYGRRTGYTF. Written as DNA, the CDR3 is TGTGCCAGCAGTGACTCGTACGGGAGAAGAACTGGCTACACCTTC.

This chain joins TRBV7-8 and TRBJ2-7; the match to TRBD2 covers 11 bases. Germline V gene data show CDR1 as SGHVS and CDR2 as FQNEAQ. Losses at the gene ends were 4 bases for V and 0 bases for J; bases not matched to a gene: 5. This CDR3 comprises 16 residues. This CDR3 reads CASSSTTSGDSYEQYF. In DNA form, the CDR3 reads TGTGCCAGCAGCTCGACGACTAGCGGGGACTCCTACGAGCAGTACTTC.

V is TRBV4-2 and J is TRBJ1-4; tentative D call: TRBD1 (5 bases). Germline loops: CDR1 LGHNA, CDR2 YNFKEQ. V gave up 1 base and J gave up 10 bases, with 19 bases separating them. CDR3 length: 16 amino acids. As DNA, the CDR3 is TGTGCCAGCAGCCAAGTTAGGGGACTTCAACCGGGAAAACTGTTTTTT. Protein: CASSQVRGLQPGKLFF.

The rearrangement links TRBV9 to TRBJ1-1; D ambiguous. Germline V gene sequence: CDR1 SGDLS, CDR2 YYNGEE. V shed 3 bases and J shed 3 bases, with 9 bases lying between them. The CDR3 has 13 amino acids. CDR3 sequence reads: CASSAQRYTEAFF. The CDR3 coding sequence is TGTGCCAGCAGCGCCCAGAGATACACTGAAGCTTTCTTT.

V and J are TRBV5-5 and TRBJ1-2; 9 bases align to TRBD1. The CDR3 extends over 14 amino acids. Germline CDR1 reads SGHKS; CDR2 reads YYEKEE (reference sequence). V lost 4 bases to trimming and J lost 7 bases; unmatched junction nucleotides: 8. CDR3 coding DNA: TGTGCCAGCAGCGGAGGGACAGGGCATTCTGGCTACACCTTC. It translates to CASSGGTGHSGYTF.

This chain uses TRBV11-3 with TRBJ2-5; D may be TRBD2 (6 bases). The CDR3 is made up of 13 amino acids. The V gene lost 0 bases and the J gene lost 10 bases, with 12 bases spanning the gap. The germline V gene has CDR1 SGHNT and CDR2 YENEEA. The CDR3 spells CASSLDPGVGQYF. CDR3 coding DNA: TGTGCCAGCAGCTTAGATCCGGGGGTGGGCCAGTACTTC.